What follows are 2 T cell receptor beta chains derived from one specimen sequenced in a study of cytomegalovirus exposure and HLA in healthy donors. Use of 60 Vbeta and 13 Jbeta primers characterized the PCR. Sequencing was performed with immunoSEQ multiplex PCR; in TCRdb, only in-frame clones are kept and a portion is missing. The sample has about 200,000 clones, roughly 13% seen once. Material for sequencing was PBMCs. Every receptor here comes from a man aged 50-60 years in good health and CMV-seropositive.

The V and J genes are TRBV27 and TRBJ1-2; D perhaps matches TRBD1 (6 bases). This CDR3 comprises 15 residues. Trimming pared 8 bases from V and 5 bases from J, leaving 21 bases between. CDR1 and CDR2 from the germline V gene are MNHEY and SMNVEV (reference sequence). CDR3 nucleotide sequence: TGTGCCAGCCTCCTGAGGGGGGGCGGAGGGTATGGCTACACCTTC. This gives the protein CASLLRGGGGYGYTF.

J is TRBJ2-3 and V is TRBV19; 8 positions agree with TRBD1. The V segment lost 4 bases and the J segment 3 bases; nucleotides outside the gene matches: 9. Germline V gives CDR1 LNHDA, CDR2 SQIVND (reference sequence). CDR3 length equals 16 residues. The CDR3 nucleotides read TGTGCCAGTAGTACGGAACCGACAGGGGTTACAGATACGCAGTATTTT. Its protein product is CASSTEPTGVTDTQYF.